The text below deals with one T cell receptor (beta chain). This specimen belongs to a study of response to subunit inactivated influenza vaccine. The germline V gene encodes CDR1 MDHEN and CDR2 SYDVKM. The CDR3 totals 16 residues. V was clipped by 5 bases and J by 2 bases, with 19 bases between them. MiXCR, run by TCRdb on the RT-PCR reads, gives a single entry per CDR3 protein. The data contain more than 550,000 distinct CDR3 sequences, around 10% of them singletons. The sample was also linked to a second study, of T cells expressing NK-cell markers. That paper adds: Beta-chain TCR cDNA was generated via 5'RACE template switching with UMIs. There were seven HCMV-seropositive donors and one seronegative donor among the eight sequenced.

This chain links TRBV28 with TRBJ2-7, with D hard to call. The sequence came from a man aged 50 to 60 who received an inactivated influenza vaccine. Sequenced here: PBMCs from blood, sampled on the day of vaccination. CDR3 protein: CASSESPDWKAYEQYF. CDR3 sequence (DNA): TGTGCCAGCAGTGAATCACCCGACTGGAAAGCCTACGAGCAGTACTTC.